The rows below give T cell receptor beta chains drawn from one sample of a study of neurological immune-mediated disorders. TCRdb independently ran MiXCR on the 5' RACE reads; one entry per CDR3 protein. There are more than 50,000 distinct CDR3 sequences in the sample; roughly 3.9% occur only once, and 1% to 1.5% lies in the top ten. The sample comprised PBMCs. These TCRs come from a man between 25 and 39 years old with multiple sclerosis. Both conserved end residues are part of each CDR3. The D gene is left open where the match is weak. Size tells how often a clone was seen (once, few, many) or the class of an expanded clone, and some rows leave it out.

V gene	D gene	J gene	clone size	CDR3 protein	CDR3 DNA
TRBV20-1	NA	TRBJ2-5	many	CSARDRVLGREPQETQYF	TGCAGTGCTAGAGATCGAGTTTTAGGGCGAGAACCTCAAGAGACCCAGTACTTC
TRBV20-1	TRBD2	TRBJ2-3	many	CSALTGWTSGYRTDTQYF	TGCAGTGCCTTGACAGGGTGGACTAGCGGATACCGCACAGATACGCAGTATTTT
TRBV12-3/TRBV12-4	NA	TRBJ2-3	many	CASSFQTPPGDTQYF	TGTGCCAGCAGTTTTCAAACCCCGCCCGGAGATACGCAGTATTTT
TRBV7-2	TRBD1	TRBJ1-6	few	CASSPQGAGSPLNF	TGTGCCAGCAGCCCCCAGGGGGCGGGTTCACCCCTCAACTTT
TRBV29-1	TRBD2	TRBJ2-7	many	CSGGVAGGRGEQYF	TGCAGCGGAGGAGTAGCGGGGGGCCGCGGCGAGCAGTACTTC
TRBV7-6	NA	TRBJ2-7	many	CASSLASGGREQYF	TGTGCCAGCAGCTTAGCGAGTGGGGGGCGCGAGCAGTACTTC
TRBV20-1	TRBD1	TRBJ1-5	NA	CSGRTGGLGPQHF	TGCAGTGGCCGGACAGGGGGTTTGGGGCCCCAGCATTTT
TRBV4-3	TRBD1	TRBJ2-2	many	CASSQWGQVYTGELFF	TGCGCCAGCAGCCAATGGGGACAGGTGTACACCGGGGAGCTGTTTTTT
TRBV5-1	NA	TRBJ2-1	many	CASAPGAAFNEQFF	TGCGCCAGCGCCCCGGGGGCAGCTTTCAATGAGCAGTTCTTC
TRBV5-1	TRBD1	TRBJ2-5	many	CASSLEGQGATETQYF	TGCGCCAGCAGCTTGGAGGGACAGGGGGCTACAGAGACCCAGTACTTC
TRBV10-3	TRBD2	TRBJ2-3	few	CATGTSGNTQYF	TGTGCCACAGGGACTAGCGGGAATACGCAGTATTTT
TRBV7-8	NA	TRBJ2-3	many	CASSLVRVDRDTQYF	TGTGCCAGCAGCTTAGTGCGGGTGGATAGAGATACGCAGTATTTT
TRBV7-3	NA	TRBJ1-2	many	CASSSGAPLNYGYTF	TGTGCCAGCAGCTCCGGGGCGCCACTCAACTATGGCTACACCTTC
TRBV4-2	NA	TRBJ2-7	NA	CASGTNYEQYF	TGTGCCAGCGGGACAAACTACGAGCAGTACTTC
TRBV5-1	TRBD2	TRBJ2-3	many	CASSSGLPGTDTQYF	TGCGCCAGCAGCTCGGGACTACCGGGCACAGATACGCAGTATTTT
TRBV19	NA	TRBJ1-4	many	CASSRGGVEKLFF	TGTGCCAGTAGTCGTGGGGGAGTTGAAAAACTGTTTTTT
TRBV7-9	TRBD1	TRBJ1-1	many	CASSQMGQGEAFF	TGTGCCAGCAGTCAAATGGGACAGGGTGAAGCTTTCTTT
TRBV4-1	NA	TRBJ1-1	many	CASSPSVGLNTEAFF	TGCGCCAGCAGCCCCTCGGTGGGCCTGAACACTGAAGCTTTCTTT
TRBV20-1	TRBD1	TRBJ2-7	many	CSARIPGQQYEQYF	TGCAGTGCTAGAATCCCGGGACAGCAGTACGAGCAGTACTTC
TRBV20-1	TRBD1	TRBJ1-5	many	CSAQGDNQPQHF	TGCAGTGCTCAGGGGGACAATCAGCCCCAGCATTTT
TRBV4-3	NA	TRBJ1-5	many	CASSQDTLNQPQHF	TGCGCCAGCAGCCAAGATACACTGAATCAGCCCCAGCATTTT
TRBV9	NA	TRBJ2-1	NA	CASSPSPSKDEQFF	TGTGCCAGCAGCCCCAGCCCTTCTAAAGATGAGCAGTTCTTC
TRBV15	NA	TRBJ1-3	many	CATSRDGERGNTIYF	TGTGCCACCAGCAGAGATGGGGAGCGCGGAAACACCATATATTTT
TRBV18	NA	TRBJ2-2	many	CASSPITNTGELFF	TGTGCCAGCTCACCTATCACCAACACCGGGGAGCTGTTTTTT
TRBV7-9	NA	TRBJ1-2	many	CASSYGFNYGYTF	TGTGCCAGCAGCTACGGATTTAACTATGGCTACACCTTC
TRBV12-3/TRBV12-4	NA	TRBJ1-3	many	CASSLIGNTIYF	TGTGCCAGCAGTTTAATTGGAAACACCATATATTTT
TRBV4-1	TRBD1	TRBJ1-2	many	CASSQEDRRNYGYTF	TGCGCCAGCAGCCAGGAGGACAGGAGAAACTATGGCTACACCTTC
TRBV29-1	NA	TRBJ1-5	many	CSPGGVYSNQPQHF	TGCAGCCCTGGGGGAGTTTATAGCAATCAGCCCCAGCATTTT
TRBV5-6	TRBD1	TRBJ1-1	many	CASSTGTGWAEAFF	TGTGCCAGCAGCACAGGGACAGGGTGGGCTGAAGCTTTCTTT
TRBV20-1	NA	TRBJ2-7	many	CSASAGIQQYF	TGCAGTGCGTCGGCCGGGATCCAGCAGTACTTC
TRBV5-5	TRBD2	TRBJ2-5	many	CASSLSSGEETQYF	TGTGCCAGCAGCTTGTCTAGCGGGGAAGAGACCCAGTACTTC
TRBV6-4	NA	TRBJ2-2	few	CASSDSATGELFF	TGTGCCAGCAGTGATAGCGCCACCGGGGAGCTGTTTTTT
TRBV29-1	NA	TRBJ2-5	many	CSAGGGGDQTYQETQYF	TGCAGCGCGGGCGGCGGCGGGGATCAAACGTACCAAGAGACCCAGTACTTC
TRBV7-7	NA	TRBJ2-1	many	CASSFDRSSYNEQFF	TGTGCCAGCAGCTTTGACAGAAGCTCCTACAATGAGCAGTTCTTC
TRBV4-1	NA	TRBJ1-1	many	CASSRIKRGRNTEAFF	TGCGCCAGCAGCCGAATAAAGCGGGGTCGGAACACTGAAGCTTTCTTT
TRBV20-1	TRBD2	TRBJ2-3	many	CSARGRRGSSDTQYF	TGCAGTGCTAGAGGGAGGCGGGGGTCGTCGGATACGCAGTATTTT
TRBV10-3	NA	TRBJ1-1	many	CAIRKDSGEAFF	TGTGCCATCAGGAAGGACAGCGGGGAAGCTTTCTTT
TRBV7-7	NA	TRBJ1-5	many	CASSFRTGSGKSNQPQHF	TGTGCCAGCAGCTTTCGTACTGGCTCAGGGAAGAGCAATCAGCCCCAGCATTTT
TRBV7-2	NA	TRBJ2-1	many	CASSTTRGNEQFF	TGTGCCAGCAGCACAACCCGAGGTAATGAGCAGTTCTTC
TRBV28	TRBD1	TRBJ2-7	NA	CASSTIQGASYEQYF	TGTGCCAGCAGCACCATACAGGGGGCTTCCTACGAGCAGTACTTC
TRBV4-1	TRBD1	TRBJ2-7	many	CASSRIPGQIYEQYF	TGCGCCAGCAGCCGTATCCCGGGACAGATCTACGAGCAGTACTTC
TRBV5-1	NA	TRBJ2-5	many	CASSFAGSETQYF	TGCGCCAGCAGCTTTGCGGGGTCAGAGACCCAGTACTTC
TRBV12-3/TRBV12-4	TRBD1	TRBJ1-4	many	CASRKLAGGDQRLFF	TGTGCCAGCAGGAAGTTGGCAGGGGGGGATCAGAGACTGTTTTTT
TRBV5-1	TRBD1	TRBJ2-1	many	CASTTTGGVNEQFF	TGCGCCAGCACCACGACAGGGGGGGTCAATGAGCAGTTCTTC
TRBV20-1	NA	TRBJ1-5	many	CSAREASRANQPQHF	TGCAGTGCTAGAGAGGCTAGTCGGGCTAATCAGCCCCAGCATTTT
TRBV11-2	TRBD1	TRBJ1-2	many	CASSLDLTGGDGYTF	TGTGCCAGCAGCTTAGATCTGACAGGGGGCGACGGCTACACCTTC
TRBV3-1	NA	TRBJ2-1	many	CASSQEGSGSGEQFF	TGTGCCAGCAGCCAAGAAGGCTCAGGGAGTGGGGAGCAGTTCTTC
TRBV20-1	TRBD1	TRBJ2-7	many	CSARDLGQASSYEQYF	TGCAGTGCTAGAGATCTCGGACAGGCGAGCTCCTACGAGCAGTACTTC
TRBV7-2	NA	TRBJ2-5	many	CASSLVLGLAWETQYF	TGTGCCAGCAGCTTAGTTCTGGGGTTAGCTTGGGAGACCCAGTACTTC
TRBV6-1	NA	TRBJ1-4	many	CASSRSPGSGEKLFF	TGTGCCAGCAGCCGAAGTCCAGGATCGGGTGAAAAACTGTTTTTT
TRBV6-5	TRBD1	TRBJ1-2	many	CASLGTGVGYTF	TGTGCCAGCCTCGGGACAGGGGTTGGCTACACCTTC